Presented here are 27 T cell receptor beta chains from one specimen sequenced in a study of blood T cell repertoires in COVID-19. Repertoires were generated with immunoSEQ multiplex PCR, while TCRdb's copy carries only in-frame clones and drops some. Of a few hundred thousand clones in the sample, around 83% were seen once. The sequenced sample consisted of peripheral blood. The receptors were gathered from a man between 45 and 60 years old with active or convalescent COVID-19.

Details on this clone: One end of the junction varies from germline; a read error may be responsible. The chain employs TRBV4-1 and TRBJ1-2, with 9 positions matching TRBD1. CDR1 and CDR2 from the germline V gene are MGHRA and YSYEKL. The CDR3 has 15 amino acids. The CDR3 sequence: CAGSRPGTGPHGYTF. The CDR3 DNA reads as TGCGCCGGCAGCCGACCCGGGACAGGGCCCCATGGCTACACCTTC.

The CDR3 nucleotides are TGCAGCGGCACGCAAGCGGGAGGGGACTCCTACGAGCAGTACTTC. Translated, it gives CSGTQAGGDSYEQYF. The chain links TRBV29-1 to TRBJ2-7; 10 bases map to TRBD2. Germline-derived CDR1 and CDR2 are SQVTM and ANQGSEA. Losses at the gene ends were 7 bases for V and 0 bases for J; bases not matched to a gene: 9. The CDR3 runs 15 residues.

The V gene is TRBV5-4, the J gene TRBJ2-3; 8 nucleotides align to TRBD1. Trimming removed 1 base from V and 2 bases from J; junction bases left unmatched: 6. The length of the CDR3 is 16 residues. The germline CDR1 and CDR2 sequences are SGHNT and YYREEE (reference sequence). The CDR3: CASSLYRDRSTDTQYF. The CDR3 DNA follows: TGTGCCAGCAGCTTGTACCGGGACAGGTCCACAGATACGCAGTATTTT.

This clone was counted only a few times. This chain joins TRBV2 and TRBJ1-2; TRBD1 aligns across 11 bases. The CDR3 is 14 amino acids. The ends lost 7 bases at V and 8 bases at J; junction bases unmatched: 9. Germline V CDR1 and CDR2: SNHLY, FYNNEI. CDR3 sequence: CASTLGQGVSGYTF. The CDR3 nucleotides are TGTGCCAGCACCCTGGGACAGGGGGTGAGCGGCTACACCTTC.

The chain employs TRBV11-2 and TRBJ2-1; D may be TRBD2 (5 bases). The CDR3 sequence is 19 residues long. Trimming removed 4 bases at V and 4 bases at J, with 26 bases between. CDR1 and CDR2 (germline): SGHAT, FQNNGV. This CDR3 is CASSSPVNIASADYNEQFF. The DNA of the CDR3 is TGTGCCAGCAGCTCCCCAGTTAATATAGCGTCCGCGGATTACAATGAGCAGTTCTTC.

This chain connects TRBV4-1 to TRBJ2-3; the match to TRBD2 covers 8 bases. The germline CDR1 and CDR2 sequences are MGHRA and YSYEKL. CDR3 size: 17 residues. Losses at the gene ends were 0 bases for V and 4 bases for J; bases not matched to a gene: 9. For the CDR3, the DNA is TGCGCCAGCAGCCAAGACCTCGGAGCGGGAGCTTCAGATACGCAGTATTTT. The encoded protein is CASSQDLGAGASDTQYF.

This clone showed up just a few times. The chain joins TRBV4-2 to TRBJ2-1; 9 nucleotides match TRBD1. Looked up from germline, CDR1 is LGHNA and CDR2 is YNFKEQ. The CDR3 is 13 amino acids. J gave up 9 bases and V 3 bases, and 3 bases lay outside the gene matches. The CDR3 DNA follows: TGTGCCAGCAGCCATAGGACAGGGGTTGAGCAGTTCTTC. It codes for CASSHRTGVEQFF.

The chain has TRBV11-2 and TRBJ1-1; 7 bases fit TRBD1. CDR3 size: 14 residues. Germline CDR1 reads SGHAT; CDR2 reads FQNNGV. After removal of 4 bases from V and 8 bases from J, the junction contained 10 bases not matched to a gene. The CDR3 region is CASSSQGRSREAFF. The CDR3 nucleotides are TGTGCCAGCAGCTCACAGGGGCGCTCGAGGGAAGCTTTCTTT.

This chain links TRBV7-2 with TRBJ1-5; TRBD1 is a possible D gene (5 bases). Germline-derived CDR1 and CDR2 are SGHTA and FQGNSA. V lost 1 base and J 7 bases, leaving 17 bases between the germline ends. This CDR3 has 16 residues. The CDR3 DNA reads as TGTGCCAGCAGCTTAGAAGTGGGGGAGGGTGGCCAGCCCCAGCATTTT. Translating gives CASSLEVGEGGQPQHF.

This chain uses TRBV7-2 with TRBJ2-1, with TRBD1 identical over 11 bases. Trimming removed 5 bases from V and 3 bases from J; junction bases left unmatched: 9. This CDR3 contains 17 residues. CDR1 is SGHTA, CDR2 FQGNSA, per germline. CDR3 DNA: TGTGCCAGCAGCCCCCGGACAGGGGGCCGGTTCTACAATGAGCAGTTCTTC. It codes for CASSPRTGGRFYNEQFF.

The chain is built from TRBV7-2 and TRBJ2-3; weak D call: TRBD1 (6 bases). This CDR3 has 15 residues. The germline V gene has CDR1 SGHTA and CDR2 FQGNSA. Between the trimmed V and J ends, which lost 5 bases and 6 bases, there was a span of 18 bases. CDR3: CASSPLGGQGDTQYF. For the CDR3, the DNA is TGTGCCAGCAGCCCTTTGGGCGGCCAGGGGGATACGCAGTATTTT.

The rearrangement uses TRBV20-1 and TRBJ2-7; 8 bases line up with TRBD2. CDR1 is DFQATT, CDR2 SNEGSKA, per germline (reference sequence). V lost 3 bases to trimming and J lost 0 bases; unmatched junction nucleotides: 4. The CDR3 is 14 amino acids. CDR3 sequence (DNA): TGCAGTGCTAGTCGTAGCGGGACCTCCTACGAGCAGTACTTC. Translation gives CSASRSGTSYEQYF.

The chain has TRBV5-1 and TRBJ1-2; TRBD1 agrees at 8 bases. This CDR3 spans 14 amino acids. Germline-derived CDR1 and CDR2 are SGHRS and YFSETQ. Germline trimming cut 4 bases from V and 6 bases from J; bases unmatched to any gene: 8. The CDR3 loop reads CASSDGQGGDGYTF. In nucleotides, the CDR3 is TGCGCCAGCAGCGATGGACAGGGCGGGGATGGCTACACCTTC.

This clone was seen a few times. The sample contains more than one DNA sequence encoding this CDR3. The rearrangement links TRBV6-2 or TRBV6-3 to TRBJ1-2; possible D gene TRBD1, 6 bases. Looked up from germline, CDR1 is MNHEY and CDR2 is SVGEGT. The CDR3 is made up of 13 amino acids. The germline V and J ends were trimmed by 6 bases and 2 bases, with 10 bases remaining between them. This chain's CDR3 is CASSRTENYGYTF. CDR3 nucleotides: TGTGCCAGCAGCCGGACAGAGAACTATGGCTACACCTTC.

The chain is built from TRBV4-1 and TRBJ2-2, with TRBD1 matching 8 bases. The junction had 5 bases not matched to a gene; V was cut back by 4 bases and J by 1 base. Germline CDR1 and CDR2: MGHRA and YSYEKL. This CDR3 comprises 16 residues. Written as DNA, the CDR3 is TGCGCCAGCAGCCTCCCCGGACAGGGGAACACCGGGGAGCTGTTTTTT. This translates into CASSLPGQGNTGELFF.

This rearrangement joins TRBV11-2 to TRBJ2-1; D may be TRBD1 (6 bases). V lost 2 bases, J lost 5 bases, and 16 bases lay in between. Germline V gene data show CDR1 as SGHAT and CDR2 as FQNNGV. This CDR3 is built from 16 residues. The CDR3 loop is CASSLRVLDSNNEQFF. As DNA, the CDR3 is TGTGCCAGCAGCTTAAGGGTTTTGGACAGCAACAATGAGCAGTTCTTC.

This clone was seen a single time. This chain connects TRBV19 to TRBJ2-7, with a weak D call TRBD1 (5 bases). The germline V gene has CDR1 LNHDA and CDR2 SQIVND (reference sequence). The CDR3 extends over 17 amino acids. Trimming removed 9 bases at V and 2 bases at J, with 26 bases between. The CDR3 is CASSPGGHLCSAYEQYV. The CDR3 coding sequence is TGTGCCAGCTCCCCCGGCGGACATCTATGCTCGGCCTACGAGCAGTACGTC.

The chain is built from TRBV4-3 and TRBJ1-2; 7 nucleotides align to TRBD1. Germline V gene lookup returns CDR1 LGHNA and CDR2 YSLEER. CDR3 length equals 15 residues. V trimming: 2 bases; J trimming: 5 bases; junction bases outside the gene matches: 8. CDR3: CASSQTEGAGYGYTF. The CDR3 DNA reads as TGCGCCAGCAGCCAAACCGAGGGGGCTGGATATGGCTACACCTTC.

The chain joins TRBV5-6 to TRBJ1-1, with unresolved D. CDR3 length equals 13 residues. Germline V CDR1 and CDR2: SGHDT, YYEEEE. V lost 2 bases and J 1 base, leaving 6 bases between the germline ends. The CDR3 DNA reads TGTGCCAGCAGCTTCAGGTGGAACACTGAAGCTTTCTTT. This sequence encodes CASSFRWNTEAFF.

This clone came up a few times. This rearrangement joins TRBV28 to TRBJ2-2; 14 bases align to TRBD2. Germline V CDR1 and CDR2: MDHEN, SYDVKM. CDR3 length: 17 amino acids. V lost 8 bases, J lost 5 bases, and 10 bases stayed unmatched. This CDR3 is CASSRLAGGLGTGELFF. As DNA, the CDR3 is TGTGCCAGCTCACGACTAGCGGGGGGGCTCGGAACCGGGGAGCTGTTTTTT.

This chain uses TRBV7-9 with TRBJ1-1; a possible D gene is TRBD1 (5 bases). V lost 1 base and J lost 5, with 11 bases in between. The V gene's germline CDR1 is SEHNR and CDR2 FQNEAQ (reference sequence). The CDR3 is 14 amino acids. CDR3 nucleotides: TGTGCCAGCAGCTTAGGCTCCGGGGGGACTGAAGCTTTCTTT. Translating it yields CASSLGSGGTEAFF.

The gene calls are TRBV7-2 and TRBJ1-1, with a weak D call TRBD1 (6 bases). CDR1 SGHTA and CDR2 FQGNSA come from the germline V gene. The CDR3 is 13 residues long. V gave up 1 base and J gave up 4 bases, with 7 bases separating them. In DNA, the CDR3 is TGTGCCAGCAGCTTAGGGACAGCCACTGAAGCTTTCTTT. This translates into CASSLGTATEAFF.

V gene TRBV18 combines with J gene TRBJ2-1; D gene ambiguous. Germline CDR1 reads KGHSH; CDR2 reads LQKENI. This CDR3 has 13 residues. V lost 2 bases to trimming and J lost 6 bases, with 8 bases between them. The CDR3 reads CASSPSSINEQFF. The DNA of the CDR3 is TGTGCCAGCTCACCAAGTAGTATCAATGAGCAGTTCTTC.

This chain joins TRBV19 and TRBJ2-7; D is unclear. Germline values: CDR1 LNHDA, CDR2 SQIVND (reference sequence). V was trimmed by 11 bases and J by 0 bases, leaving 11 bases between them. This CDR3 region has 12 residues. CDR3 DNA: TGTGCCGTGCGGAGATACTCCTACGAGCAGTACTTC. This codes for CAVRRYSYEQYF. Using reference TRBV19 and TRBJ2-7 for the parts outside the CDR3, the full variable domain is DGGITQSPKYLFRKEGQNVTLSCEQNLNHDAMYWYRQDPGQGLRLIYYSQIVNDFQKGDIAEGYSVSREKKESFPLTVTSAQKNPTAFYLCAVRRYSYEQYFGPGTRLTVT.

The J gene is TRBJ1-2, the V gene TRBV4-3; TRBD1 matches 9 bases. V shed 4 bases, J shed 6 bases, and the junction held 9 bases outside the gene matches. The CDR3 is 15 amino acids. The germline CDR1 and CDR2 sequences are LGHNA and YSLEER. The CDR3 nucleotides read TGCGCCAGCAGCCCCTCCGGGACAGGGCCCAATGGCTACACCTTC. The encoded protein is CASSPSGTGPNGYTF.

This clone was observed a handful of times. The V and J genes are TRBV6-4 and TRBJ2-1; 8 nucleotides line up with TRBD2. The CDR3 consists of 15 residues. CDR1 MRHNA and CDR2 SNTAGT come from the germline V gene. Germline trimming cut 0 bases from V and 5 bases from J; bases unmatched to any gene: 3. The CDR3 nucleotides read TGTGCCAGCAGTGACTCGGGGACTAGTCACAATGAGCAGTTCTTC. The encoded protein is CASSDSGTSHNEQFF.

V gene TRBV7-2 combines with J gene TRBJ2-1, with D possibly TRBD2 on 5 matching bases. V gave up 5 bases and J gave up 4 bases, with 6 bases separating them. The CDR3 has 12 amino acids. Germline V lookup: CDR1 SGHTA, CDR2 FQGNSA. The CDR3 region has the DNA TGTGCCAGCAGCAGAGGGTACAATGAGCAGTTCTTC. This translates into CASSRGYNEQFF. Combining the CDR3 with reference TRBV7-2 and TRBJ2-1 gives the whole variable domain GAGVSQSPSNKVTEKGKDVELRCDPISGHTALYWYRQSLGQGLEFLIYFQGNSAPDKSGLPSDRFSAERTGGSVSTLTIQRTQQEDSAVYLCASSRGYNEQFFGPGTRLTVL.